This T cell receptor (beta chain) derives from a study of read filtering for tumor transcriptome and immune sequencing. On the study more broadly: IR-seq gave about 3.5 to 11 million TCR reads per sample; RNA-seq gave about 75 to 1,300.

V dropped 4 bases and J dropped 0 bases, with 14 bases sitting between them. Germline CDR1 is SGHTS and CDR2 is YDEGEE. The CDR3 sequence is 15 residues long. Molecular barcoded adaptors covering alpha/delta and beta/gamma chains were used on approximately 400 ng RNA. TCRdb re-derived calls from the reads in MiXCR, one entry per CDR3 protein. Here the sample spans about 27,000 distinct CDR3 sequences, roughly 14% being singletons. Bone marrow was sampled from every patient at the time of active disease. This clonotype was recorded at least ten times. The clonotype comes from a donor over 35 with multiple myeloma. The sequencing input was a population of CD138-negative cells sorted from bone marrow. The rearrangement links TRBV5-8 to TRBJ2-7, with D perhaps TRBD1 or TRBD2 (5 bases each). DNA for the CDR3: TGTGCCAGCAGCGATCCGGGACGGGGCTCCTACGAGCAGTACTTC. Protein: CASSDPGRGSYEQYF.